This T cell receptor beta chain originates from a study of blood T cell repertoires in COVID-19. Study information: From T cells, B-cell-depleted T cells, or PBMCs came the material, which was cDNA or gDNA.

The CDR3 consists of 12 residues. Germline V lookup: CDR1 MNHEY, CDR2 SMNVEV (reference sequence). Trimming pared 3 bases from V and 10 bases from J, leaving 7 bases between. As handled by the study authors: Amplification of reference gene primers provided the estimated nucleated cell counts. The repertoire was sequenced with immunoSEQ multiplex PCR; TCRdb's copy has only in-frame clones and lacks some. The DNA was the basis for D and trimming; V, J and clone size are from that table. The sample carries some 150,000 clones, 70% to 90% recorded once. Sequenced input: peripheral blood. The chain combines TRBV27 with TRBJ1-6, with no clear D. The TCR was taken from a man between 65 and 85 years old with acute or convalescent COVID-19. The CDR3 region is CASSFYESPLHF. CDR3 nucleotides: TGTGCCAGCAGTTTCTATGAATCACCCCTCCACTTT.